Each of the 22 T cell receptor beta chains below was sequenced from the same sample in a study of T cell responses to AZD1222 COVID-19 vaccine (dated by TCRdb to about 2021). In light of the paper, this sample's time point label describes: baseline before first vaccination. Libraries were built with the immunoSEQ multiplex PCR assay. TCRdb re-hosts the immuneACCESS table, in-frame sequences only. Its copies lack some clones; in the studies checked, an unresolved V gene accounts for under half of them, and the cause for the rest is not known. The sample table lists 150,000 to 200,000 clones, approximately 91% of them with a count of one. The ten top clones hold 1.5% to 2% of the sample. Sequences were derived from peripheral blood, sampled on day 0 of AZD1222 vaccination. The receptors were sampled from an adult in good health.

This clone occurred once. This chain uses TRBV10-2 with TRBJ2-7; weak D call: TRBD1 (6 bases). From germline, CDR1 is WSHSY and CDR2 SAAADI. V gave up 6 bases and J gave up 11 bases, with 20 bases separating them. The CDR3 runs to 13 residues. The CDR3 sequence: CASRRDIQEREYF. CDR3 DNA: TGCGCCAGCAGACGGGACATCCAAGAGAGGGAGTACTTC.

The chain combines TRBV9 with TRBJ1-1, with a weak D call TRBD1 (6 bases). The CDR3 sequence is 15 residues long. Germline CDR1 reads SGDLS; CDR2 reads YYNGEE. V gave up 5 bases and J gave up 1 base, with 15 bases separating them. Here the CDR3 DNA reads TGTGCCAGCAGTCGTAGTACAGGGACGAACACTGAAGCTTTCTTT. It encodes CASSRSTGTNTEAFF.

This clone appeared a single time. V is TRBV19 and J is TRBJ1-1; D is undetermined. The CDR3 runs 16 residues. V was trimmed by 6 bases and J by 0 bases, leaving 17 bases between them. Germline-derived CDR1 and CDR2 are LNHDA and SQIVND (reference sequence). The CDR3 bases are TGTGCCAGTAGGGAGGGTTTTACGGTAATGAACACTGAAGCTTTCTTT. Its protein product is CASREGFTVMNTEAFF.

In regard to this clone: One end of the junction does not line up with germline, which may come from a read error. The chain uses TRBV7-9 and TRBJ2-7, with D perhaps matching TRBD1 or TRBD2 (5 bases each). CDR1 is SEHNR, CDR2 FQNEAQ, per germline (reference sequence). The CDR3 has 11 residues. The CDR3 region is CASSLAGEPNF. CDR3 nucleotide sequence: TGTGCCAGCAGCTTAGCAGGGGAGCCCAACTTC.

The chain is built from TRBV5-8 and TRBJ2-1, with 10 positions matching TRBD2. Trimming took 4 bases from V and 3 from J; bases not matched to a gene: 4. In germline, CDR1 is SGHTS, CDR2 YDEGEE. This CDR3 has 15 residues. CDR3 region: CASSAPSGGYNEQFF. The CDR3 coding sequence is TGTGCCAGCAGCGCACCTAGCGGGGGCTACAATGAGCAGTTCTTC.

This clone was seen just once. This sequence joins TRBV28 and TRBJ1-1; TRBD1 might be the D (5 bases). Trimming stripped 2 bases from V and 1 base from J, with 11 bases between. Germline loops: CDR1 MDHEN, CDR2 SYDVKM. CDR3 length: 15 amino acids. As DNA, the CDR3 is TGTGCCAGCAGTTTAGAGGGGCTGGGGAACACTGAAGCTTTCTTT. Protein sequence: CASSLEGLGNTEAFF.

The chain is built from TRBV5-8 and TRBJ1-3, with 7 positions matching TRBD1. Looked up from germline, CDR1 is SGHTS and CDR2 is YDEGEE. The CDR3 has 18 amino acids. J gave up 1 base and V 0 bases, and 10 bases lay outside the gene matches. The CDR3 loop reads CASSLEVWTGHSGNTIYF. In DNA form, the CDR3 reads TGTGCCAGCAGCTTGGAGGTCTGGACAGGTCATTCTGGAAACACCATATATTTT.

The chain joins TRBV6-5 to TRBJ2-1; the D gene could be TRBD1 or TRBD2 (5 bases each). Between the trimmed V and J ends, which lost 8 bases and 5 bases, there was a span of 16 bases. Germline lookup yields CDR1 MNHEY and CDR2 SVGAGI. CDR3 length: 14 amino acids. CDR3 sequence: CASSYGAGNNEQFF. The CDR3 DNA reads as TGTGCCAGCTCTTACGGGGCAGGAAACAATGAGCAGTTCTTC.

The chain joins TRBV7-9 to TRBJ2-1; D not certain. CDR1 and CDR2 from the germline V gene are SEHNR and FQNEAQ (reference sequence). This CDR3 spans 11 amino acids. CDR3 coding DNA: TGTGCGACCACTGATTACAATGAGCAGTTCTTC. It translates to CATTDYNEQFF.

This rearrangement joins TRBV4-3 to TRBJ1-1; D ambiguous. V was shortened by 0 bases and J by 11 bases, with 16 bases between the two germline ends. Germline CDR1 LGHNA, CDR2 YSLEER. The CDR3 runs to 14 residues. The CDR3 bases are TGCGCCAGCAGCCAAGATCTCCGGAGCCGTGAGGCTTTCTTT. Protein sequence: CASSQDLRSREAFF.

This clone was detected once. The chain employs TRBV7-3 and TRBJ1-3, with 7 positions matching TRBD1. Germline assignment: CDR1 SGHTA and CDR2 FQGTGA. Trimming at V came to 5 bases and at J to 2 bases, leaving 0 bases not matched to a gene. This CDR3 is built from 13 residues. CDR3 sequence: CASSQGAGNTIYF. The DNA for the CDR3 is TGTGCCAGCAGCCAGGGGGCTGGAAACACCATATATTTT.

V gene TRBV19 combines with J gene TRBJ2-2; perhaps TRBD2 as D (7 bases). Trimming took 2 bases from V and 6 from J, leaving 13 bases between them. The CDR3 sequence is 15 residues long. Germline V gene data show CDR1 as LNHDA and CDR2 as SQIVND (reference sequence). The DNA for the CDR3 is TGTGCCAGTAGTATACGGGGGGCCGCTGCCGGGGAGCTGTTTTTT. This translates into CASSIRGAAAGELFF.

The chain combines TRBV30 with TRBJ1-5; D remains ambiguous. CDR3 length: 15 amino acids. Trimming removed 2 bases from V and 1 base from J, with 12 bases in between. Germline V gene lookup returns CDR1 GTSNPN and CDR2 SVGIG (reference sequence). For the CDR3, the DNA is TGTGCCTGGAGTTCTGAGGTGGGGAGCAATCAGCCCCAGCATTTT. This sequence encodes CAWSSEVGSNQPQHF.

The V gene is TRBV7-6, the J gene TRBJ2-1; possible D gene TRBD1, 6 bases. The germline V gene encodes CDR1 SGHVS and CDR2 FNYEAQ. The CDR3 totals 16 residues. Trimming shortened V by 6 bases and J by 3 bases, and 18 bases separated the two germline ends. In DNA, the CDR3 is TGTGCCAGCAGTCTAGCTGCAGGGGCGTTCTACAATGAGCAGTTCTTC. Encoded protein: CASSLAAGAFYNEQFF.

This clone was found once. J is TRBJ1-3 and V is TRBV3-1 (or the pseudogene TRBV3-2); D remains ambiguous. The CDR3 length is 16 residues. Germline V CDR1 and CDR2: LGHDT, YNNKEL (reference sequence). Between the trimmed V and J ends, which lost 7 bases and 0 bases, there was a span of 16 bases. The CDR3, as DNA: TGTGCCAGCACCTCCCGGGCCTCGATCTCTGGAAACACCATATATTTT. Amino acids: CASTSRASISGNTIYF.

J is TRBJ2-1 and V is TRBV15; 11 nucleotides line up with TRBD2. CDR3 length: 15 residues. With 4 bases clipped from V and 6 bases from J, the junction kept 5 bases outside the gene matches. Germline V gene lookup returns CDR1 LNHNV and CDR2 YYDKDF (reference sequence). CDR3 nucleotides: TGTGCCACCAGCAAAATTAGCGGGGGGGCCAATGAGCAGTTCTTC. It encodes CATSKISGGANEQFF.

The chain uses TRBV10-3 and TRBJ2-7; D is undetermined. V was cut by 8 bases and J by 0 bases, with 8 bases left in between. The CDR3 runs 12 residues. Germline CDR1 and CDR2: ENHRY and SYGVKD. CDR3 sequence (DNA): TGTGCCATCCAAGACAACTCCTACGAGCAGTACTTC. Translation: CAIQDNSYEQYF.

V is TRBV9 and J is TRBJ2-1; 7 nucleotides match TRBD2. The junction had 3 bases not matched to a gene; V was cut back by 0 bases and J by 0 bases. CDR3 size: 16 residues. CDR1 is SGDLS, CDR2 YYNGEE, per germline. The CDR3 DNA follows: TGTGCCAGCAGCGTAGTAGGCGGGAGCTCCTACAATGAGCAGTTCTTC. Its protein is CASSVVGGSSYNEQFF.

The chain links TRBV30 to TRBJ1-6; 7 bases align to TRBD1. The CDR3 covers 13 residues. Germline CDR1 and CDR2: GTSNPN and SVGIG (reference sequence). Unmatched junction bases numbered 10, after V lost 7 bases and J lost 10 bases. Here the CDR3 DNA reads TGTGCCTCGCAGACAGGGCTTGACTCACCCCTCCACTTT. Encoded protein: CASQTGLDSPLHF.

This chain connects TRBV5-5 to TRBJ2-7; 15 nucleotides align to TRBD2. Germline V gene sequence: CDR1 SGHKS, CDR2 YYEKEE (reference sequence). V lost 3 bases and J lost 2; bases outside the gene matches: 12. CDR3 size: 19 residues. CDR3 residues: CASSSFSGTSGRFAYEQYF. The CDR3 coding sequence is TGTGCCAGCAGCTCCTTCTCCGGGACTAGCGGGAGGTTCGCCTACGAGCAGTACTTC.

The CDR3 here is CASKGLVVGNEQFF. The CDR3 DNA is TGTGCCAGCAAGGGACTAGTGGTAGGAAATGAGCAGTTCTTC. J is TRBJ2-1 and V is TRBV2; 8 bases are shared with TRBD2. CDR1 and CDR2 from the germline V gene are SNHLY and FYNNEI. The junction had 9 bases not matched to a gene; V was cut back by 7 bases and J by 7 bases. This CDR3 is 14 amino acids long. Using reference TRBV2 and TRBJ2-1 for the parts outside the CDR3, the full variable domain is EPEVTQTPSHQVTQMGQEVILRCVPISNHLYFYWYRQILGQKVEFLVSFYNNEISEKSEIFDDQFSVERPDGSNFTLKIRSTKLEDSAMYFCASKGLVVGNEQFFGPGTRLTVL.

With regard to this clone: Other DNA sequences within the sample encode an identical CDR3. The rearrangement uses TRBV6-5 and TRBJ1-1, with 8 nucleotides matching TRBD1. V was pared by 6 bases and J by 4 bases, with 4 bases of the junction left unmatched. Per germline, CDR1 MNHEY and CDR2 SVGAGI. This CDR3 contains 13 residues. CDR3 nucleotides: TGTGCCAGCAGCTACAGGGGGGGCACTGAAGCTTTCTTT. This codes for CASSYRGGTEAFF.